This is a list of T cell receptor beta chains from one sample in a study of human T cells and chemical hapten exposure. TCRdb itself ran the RACE reads through MiXCR, one entry per CDR3 protein. This table has 82,000 or so distinct CDR3 sequences, over 10% appearing once. The input for sequencing was whole blood, taken in connection with sensitization to the hapten diphenylcyclopropenone (DPC). These receptors came from a woman in her forties or fifties with alopecia areata. Some clones in this sample may be carry-over from other donors' samples. Both conserved end residues are part of each CDR3. D genes are given only for firm matches. Some rows have no size entry. The others give once, few or many, or a class for an expanded clone.

V	J	size	D	CDR3	DNA
TRBV7-8	TRBJ2-6	.	.	CASSGFGTHNSGANVLTF	TGTGCCAGCAGCGGTTTCGGGACGCACAACTCTGGGGCCAACGTCCTGACTTTC
TRBV18	TRBJ2-7	many	.	CASSPAGGKRNEQYF	TGTGCCAGCTCACCGGCAGGGGGGAAACGTAACGAGCAGTACTTC
TRBV29-1	TRBJ1-1	few	.	CSVGGQRRNTEAFF	TGCAGCGTTGGTGGGCAGAGGAGGAACACTGAAGCTTTCTTT
TRBV28	TRBJ2-7	.	.	CASSLSFPYEQYF	TGTGCCAGCAGTTTATCGTTCCCTTACGAGCAGTACTTC
TRBV7-6	TRBJ2-3	.	.	CASSLEGASTDTQYF	TGTGCCAGCAGCTTGGAAGGGGCTAGCACAGATACGCAGTATTTT
TRBV28	TRBJ1-5	many	.	CASIRGNQPQHF	TGTGCCAGCATCAGGGGCAATCAGCCCCAGCATTTT
TRBV7-9	TRBJ1-1	many	.	CASRSSGAVNTEAFF	TGTGCCAGCAGGTCATCAGGGGCGGTGAACACTGAAGCTTTCTTT
TRBV9	TRBJ2-1	.	TRBD2	CASSGPHGSSGMSNYNEQFF	TGTGCCAGCAGCGGCCCCCACGGCTCTAGCGGGATGTCAAACTACAATGAGCAGTTCTTC
TRBV29-1	TRBJ2-2	few	TRBD1	CSVRTGQITGELFF	TGCAGCGTTAGGACAGGCCAGATCACCGGGGAGCTGTTTTTT
TRBV15	TRBJ2-3	.	TRBD1	CATSRGGTGETDTQYF	TGTGCCACCAGCAGAGGTGGGACAGGGGAGACAGATACGCAGTATTTT
TRBV2	TRBJ2-3	many	.	CASRAGDTQYF	TGTGCCAGCAGAGCAGGGGATACGCAGTATTTT
TRBV20-1	TRBJ2-1	many	.	CSASPPHRRKNNEQFF	TGCAGTGCTAGTCCCCCTCACCGACGGAAGAACAATGAGCAGTTCTTC
TRBV3-1	TRBJ2-7	few	.	CASTGPVGNGWYF	TGTGCCAGCACCGGTCCCGTGGGAAACGGATGGTACTTC
TRBV7-9	TRBJ2-3	many	TRBD1	CASSPDRGLDTQYF	TGTGCCAGCAGCCCTGACAGGGGCCTAGATACGCAGTATTTT
TRBV5-1	TRBJ1-2	few	.	CASSPDTNYGYTF	TGCGCCAGCAGCCCGGACACTAACTATGGCTACACCTTC
TRBV20-1	TRBJ1-3	.	.	CSARSTGNTIYF	TGCAGTGCTAGGTCAACAGGGAACACCATATATTTT
TRBV29-1	TRBJ1-4	many	.	CSVEGGEGGEKLFF	TGCAGCGTTGAAGGGGGGGAAGGAGGTGAAAAACTGTTTTTT
TRBV5-1	TRBJ2-7	.	TRBD1	CASGLSGTPGGIF	TGCGCCAGCGGCTTGTCCGGGACCCCAGGGGGCATTTTC
TRBV10-3	TRBJ2-1	many	TRBD2	CAIRVAGVYNEQFF	TGTGCCATCAGGGTGGCGGGAGTCTACAATGAGCAGTTCTTC
TRBV11-2	TRBJ2-4	.	.	CASSSPGRGKNIQYF	TGTGCCAGCAGTTCCCCCGGCAGAGGCAAAAACATTCAGTACTTC
TRBV24-1	TRBJ2-3	.	.	CATSDLGRGDTDTQYF	TGTGCCACCAGTGATTTGGGACGAGGGGATACAGATACGCAGTATTTT
TRBV6-5	TRBJ2-5	many	.	CASKPGGWETQYF	TGTGCCAGCAAGCCAGGGGGGTGGGAGACCCAGTACTTC
TRBV11-2	TRBJ2-7	.	.	CASSSPLRTIYEQYF	TGTGCCAGCAGCTCGCCGCTGAGGACGATCTACGAGCAGTACTTC